This TCR beta chain was captured by sequencing in a study of T cells in localized non-small cell lung cancer. Overall study results and limits: Density of T cells in blood, when higher, went with longer overall survival. T cell clonality was highest in uninvolved adjacent lung, above tumor. Since sequencing was restricted to only one region of the tumor, intratumor heterogeneity remains a possibility. In adjacent lung, a median about 52 of the top 100 tumor clones were found.

Generated by immunoSEQ multiplex PCR, the TCRdb table keeps only in-frame clones and is missing some. Altogether about 54,000 clones are present, about 85% being singletons, with the ten largest covering 20%. As for this clone: Antigen unknown.

Looked up from germline, CDR1 is MNHEY and CDR2 is SMNVEV (reference sequence). Trimming at V came to 6 bases and at J to 0 bases, leaving 5 bases not matched to a gene. This CDR3 has 14 amino acids. The sample consisted of peripheral blood, taken before any cancer treatment. J is TRBJ2-7 and V is TRBV27; 7 nucleotides agree with TRBD1. The receptor's source is an older female donor with stage II squamous cell lung carcinoma. CDR3 sequence: CASRTGQSSYEQYF. The CDR3 DNA reads as TGTGCCAGCAGGACGGGACAGAGCTCCTACGAGCAGTACTTC.